Here is one T cell receptor beta chain with its context. This same CDR3 is encoded by further DNA sequences in the sample. Trimming cost V 1 base and J 0 bases, with 7 bases left between them. The V gene's germline CDR1 is SGHRS and CDR2 YFSETQ. The CDR3 runs 14 residues. Per the study methods: Reference gene primer amplification gave estimated nucleated cell counts. The method was immunoSEQ multiplex PCR; TCRdb's version includes in-frame clones alone and lacks a portion of them. V and J calls and clone size are as listed in that table; D and trimming were resolved from the DNA. Seen here are fewer than 450,000 clones, more than 75% observed once, and the top ten hold less than 3.5%. This specimen comes from a study of blood T cell repertoires in COVID-19. Background on the study: The United States, Italy and Spain were the sources of the acute and convalescent COVID-19 samples.

V and J are TRBV5-1 and TRBJ1-1; no definite D call. The TCR sequence derives from a woman aged 18-30 years who had recovered from COVID-19. Material for sequencing was peripheral blood. CDR3 nucleotide sequence: TGCGCCAGCAGCTTGACGGACTTGAACACTGAAGCTTTCTTT. Translating gives CASSLTDLNTEAFF.